This is a list of T cell receptor beta chains from one sample in a study of Ad26.COV2.S vaccination and SARS-CoV-2 variants. The assay was immunoSEQ multiplex PCR, and TCRdb's table has in-frame clones only and misses some. The table lists roughly 700,000 clones, more than 70% of them singletons. The sample here was peripheral blood, taken in a trial of Ad26.COV2.S vaccine versus placebo. Receptors were obtained from a person aged 18-65 years who received the Ad26.COV2.S COVID-19 vaccine or a placebo. Each CDR3 is given with its conserved first and last residue. The D gene is left open where the match is weak. For some rows the clone size is stated as once, few or many, or as a class when expanded; others skip it.

V	size	D	J	DNA	CDR3
TRBV7-9	NA	NA	TRBJ2-3	TGTGCCAGCAGCTTAGCGGGGGCAGGCACAGATACGCAGTATTTT	CASSLAGAGTDTQYF
TRBV15	NA	NA	TRBJ2-1	TGTGCCACCAGCAGAGGGGCTATCGAGACCTACAATGAGCAGTTCTTC	CATSRGAIETYNEQFF
TRBV11-2	few	NA	TRBJ2-7	TGTGCCAGCAGCTTAACCGGGACGGGGGTCCCCTACGAGCAGTACTTC	CASSLTGTGVPYEQYF
TRBV29-1	NA	NA	TRBJ2-7	TGCAGCGTTGGCTGGTACGGTGGGTACGAGCAGTACTTC	CSVGWYGGYEQYF
TRBV18	once	NA	TRBJ1-1	TGTGCCAGCTCACCTCCAGGGGAACAAGCTTTCTTT	CASSPPGEQAFF
TRBV30	NA	TRBD1	TRBJ2-7	TGTGCCTGGAGTGTACAGGGGTACGAGCAGTACTTC	CAWSVQGYEQYF
TRBV20-1	NA	NA	TRBJ2-1	TGCAGTGCACCCCTTTTCAATGAGCAGTTCTTC	CSAPLFNEQFF
TRBV6-5	NA	NA	TRBJ2-7	TGTGCCAGCACCCAAGGGGGGCCCCGCTACGAGCAGTACTTC	CASTQGGPRYEQYF
TRBV6-6	few	NA	TRBJ1-2	TGTGCCACCTTTACGACTGGAGACTATGGCTACACCTTC	CATFTTGDYGYTF
TRBV30	NA	TRBD2	TRBJ2-1	TGTGCCTGGAGTGGGACTAGCGGGAGGCTCGGTGAGCAGTTCTTC	CAWSGTSGRLGEQFF
TRBV5-4	NA	NA	TRBJ2-1	TGTGCCAGCAGCTTGAGTGGTGGGCCACATGAGCAGTTCTTC	CASSLSGGPHEQFF
TRBV12-3/TRBV12-4	NA	NA	TRBJ2-7	TGTGCCAGCAGTTTGACCCTAGCCTACGAGCAGTACTTC	CASSLTLAYEQYF
TRBV4-2	NA	TRBD1	TRBJ2-7	TGTGCCAGCAGCCAAGTCTTGACAGGGGGGGTCTACGAGCAGTACTTC	CASSQVLTGGVYEQYF
TRBV21-1	few	NA	TRBJ1-3	TGTGCCAGCAGCCGAACTGAGGACAGGGCTGGAAACACCATATATTTT	CASSRTEDRAGNTIYF
TRBV18	NA	NA	TRBJ2-5	TGTGCCAGCTCACCTCAGGGTGGCCAAGAGACCCAGTACTTC	CASSPQGGQETQYF
TRBV5-6	NA	TRBD1	TRBJ1-5	TGTGCCAGCAGCTCCCAGGGGGCGGTTCAGCCCCAGCATTTT	CASSSQGAVQPQHF
TRBV12-5	NA	NA	TRBJ1-2	TGTGCTAGTGGTTTGGATAACTATGGCTACACCTTC	CASGLDNYGYTF
TRBV27	NA	TRBD1	TRBJ2-1	TGTGCCAGCAGTTTAAGTCAGGGGGTTGATGAGCAGTTCTTC	CASSLSQGVDEQFF
TRBV24-1	NA	TRBD2	TRBJ2-5	TGTGCCACCAGTTCGGCGGGAGGTTCTCAAGAGACCCAGTACTTC	CATSSAGGSQETQYF
TRBV3-1/TRBV3-2	NA	TRBD1	TRBJ1-5	TGTGCCAGCAGCCAAGATCTGGACAGGGGGCAGCCCCAGCATTTT	CASSQDLDRGQPQHF
TRBV18	NA	NA	TRBJ2-5	TGTGCCAGCTCACCTCACTCCATGGAGACCCAGTACTTC	CASSPHSMETQYF
TRBV27	NA	NA	TRBJ2-6	TGTGCCAGCACCCCGGCTGGGGCCAACGTCCTGACTTTC	CASTPAGANVLTF
TRBV6-2/TRBV6-3	NA	TRBD1	TRBJ1-4	TGTGCCAGCAGTTCCCGGACAGGGGGAGGAAAACTGTTTTTT	CASSSRTGGGKLFF
TRBV5-1	few	NA	TRBJ2-7	TGCGCCAGCAGCTTCATGGGTCCGGACGAGCAGTACTTC	CASSFMGPDEQYF
TRBV5-1	NA	TRBD2	TRBJ2-1	TGCGCCAGCAGCTGGACTAGCGGGGAACTCAATGAGCAGTTCTTC	CASSWTSGELNEQFF
TRBV18	NA	NA	TRBJ2-7	TGTGCCAGCTCACCAGCGGGACAAGCCTACGGGCAGTACTTC	CASSPAGQAYGQYF
TRBV7-3	NA	NA	TRBJ1-6	TGTGCCAGCAGCTTATTCCCGGCAGGGAATAATTCACCCCTCCACTTT	CASSLFPAGNNSPLHF
TRBV3-1/TRBV3-2	NA	TRBD2	TRBJ2-3	TGTGCCAGCAGCCAAGATCGTGCTAGCGGGGGGTCGAGGTATTTT	CASSQDRASGGSRYF
TRBV5-1	NA	NA	TRBJ1-1	TGCGCCAGCAGCTTGGCCCAGGGTGAAGCTTTCTTT	CASSLAQGEAFF
TRBV30	NA	TRBD1	TRBJ1-2	TGTGCCTGGAGTCAGGGGGCCTATGGCTACACCTTC	CAWSQGAYGYTF
TRBV10-3	NA	TRBD2	TRBJ2-5	TGTGCCATCATGGCCGGGAGGCAAGAGACCCAGTACTTC	CAIMAGRQETQYF
TRBV6-5	NA	NA	TRBJ1-6	TGTGCCAGCAGTTACGGGGGGGATAGAGCCCTCCACTTT	CASSYGGDRALHF
TRBV19	NA	TRBD1	TRBJ1-4	TGTGCCAGTAGCATCCGGGGGACAGGTCAAGAAAAACTGTTTTTT	CASSIRGTGQEKLFF
TRBV5-1	NA	TRBD1	TRBJ2-7	TGCGCCAGCAGCTCGACAGGGAAGGGGGCCTACGAGCAGTACTTC	CASSSTGKGAYEQYF